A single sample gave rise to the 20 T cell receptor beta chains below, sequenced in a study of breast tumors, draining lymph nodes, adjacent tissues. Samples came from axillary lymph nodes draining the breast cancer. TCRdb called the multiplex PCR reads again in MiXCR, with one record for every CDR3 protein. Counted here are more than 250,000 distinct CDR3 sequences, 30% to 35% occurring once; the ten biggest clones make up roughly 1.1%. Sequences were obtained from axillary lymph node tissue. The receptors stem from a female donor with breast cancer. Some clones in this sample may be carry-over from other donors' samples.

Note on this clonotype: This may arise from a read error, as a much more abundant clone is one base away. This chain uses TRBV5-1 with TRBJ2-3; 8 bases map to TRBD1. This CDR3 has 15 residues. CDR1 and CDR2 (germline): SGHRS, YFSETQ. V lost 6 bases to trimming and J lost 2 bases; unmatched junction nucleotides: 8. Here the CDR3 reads CASIPSGQDTDTQYF. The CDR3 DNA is TGCGCCAGCATCCCATCGGGACAGGACACAGATACGCAGTATTTT.

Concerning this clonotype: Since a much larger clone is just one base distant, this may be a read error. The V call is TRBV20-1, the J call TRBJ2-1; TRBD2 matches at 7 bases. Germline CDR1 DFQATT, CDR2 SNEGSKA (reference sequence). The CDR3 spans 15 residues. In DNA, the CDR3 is TGCAGTGCTACGCGGGAGCGGGGCCGCTACAGTGAGCAGTTCTTC. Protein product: CSATRERGRYSEQFF.

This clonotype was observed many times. In nucleotides, the CDR3 is TGTGCCAGCCAAGCAGGGACAGTTCCCTACGAGCAGTACTTC. Translation gives CASQAGTVPYEQYF. This chain links TRBV2 with TRBJ2-7; 7 nucleotides match TRBD1. The CDR3 spans 14 residues. Germline CDR1 SNHLY, CDR2 FYNNEI. The V segment lost 8 bases and the J segment 2 bases; nucleotides outside the gene matches: 9.

The CDR3 loop reads CAAVKPGSGTQYF. As DNA, the CDR3 is TGTGCAGCAGTGAAGCCAGGGTCGGGGACCCAGTACTTC. V and J are TRBV25-1 and TRBJ2-5; D is perhaps TRBD1 (5 bases). The germline gives CDR1 MGHDK, CDR2 SYGVNS. CDR3 size: 13 residues.

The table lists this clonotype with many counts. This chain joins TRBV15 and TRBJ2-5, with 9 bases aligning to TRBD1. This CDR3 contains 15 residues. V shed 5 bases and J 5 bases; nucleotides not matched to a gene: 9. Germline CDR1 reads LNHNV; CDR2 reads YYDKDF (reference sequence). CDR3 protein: CATSPRDRVGETQYF. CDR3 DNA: TGTGCCACCAGCCCTCGGGACAGGGTGGGCGAGACCCAGTACTTC.

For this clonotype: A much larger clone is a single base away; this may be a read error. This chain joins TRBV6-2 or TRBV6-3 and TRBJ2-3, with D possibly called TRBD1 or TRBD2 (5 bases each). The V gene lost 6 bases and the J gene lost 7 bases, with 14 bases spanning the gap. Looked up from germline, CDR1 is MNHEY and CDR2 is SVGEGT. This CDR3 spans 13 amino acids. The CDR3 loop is CASSQGRPNTQYF. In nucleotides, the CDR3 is TGTGCCAGCAGCCAGGGACGCCCAAATACGCAGTATTTT.

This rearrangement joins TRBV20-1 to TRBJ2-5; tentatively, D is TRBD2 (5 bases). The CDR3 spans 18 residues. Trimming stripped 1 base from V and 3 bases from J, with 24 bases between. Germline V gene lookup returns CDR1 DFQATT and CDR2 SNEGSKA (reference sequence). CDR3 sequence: CSARALGPVASGEETQYF. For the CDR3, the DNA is TGCAGTGCTAGAGCCCTTGGACCGGTAGCCAGCGGCGAAGAGACCCAGTACTTC.

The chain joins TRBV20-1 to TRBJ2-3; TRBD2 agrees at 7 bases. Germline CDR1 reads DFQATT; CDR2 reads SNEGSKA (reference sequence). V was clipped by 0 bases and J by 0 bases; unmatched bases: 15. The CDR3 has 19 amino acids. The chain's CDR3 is CSARDLTGTTGSSTDTQYF. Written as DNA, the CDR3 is TGCAGTGCTAGAGATCTCACCGGGACTACCGGGTCTAGCACAGATACGCAGTATTTT.

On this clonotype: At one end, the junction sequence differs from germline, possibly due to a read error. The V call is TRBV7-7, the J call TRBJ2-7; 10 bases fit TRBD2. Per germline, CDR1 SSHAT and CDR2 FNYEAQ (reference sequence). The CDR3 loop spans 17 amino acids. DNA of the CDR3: TGTGCTAGCAGCTTAGCCATTAGCGGGAGGACCCGTCCTCAGCAGTACTTC. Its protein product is CASSLAISGRTRPQQYF.

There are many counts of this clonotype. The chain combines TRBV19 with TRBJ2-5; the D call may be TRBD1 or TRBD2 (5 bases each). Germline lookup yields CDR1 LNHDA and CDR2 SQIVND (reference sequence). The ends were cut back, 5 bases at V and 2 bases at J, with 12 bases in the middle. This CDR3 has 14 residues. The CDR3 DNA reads TGTGCCAGTAGTCCCCGGGACCTACAAGAGACCCAGTACTTC. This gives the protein CASSPRDLQETQYF.

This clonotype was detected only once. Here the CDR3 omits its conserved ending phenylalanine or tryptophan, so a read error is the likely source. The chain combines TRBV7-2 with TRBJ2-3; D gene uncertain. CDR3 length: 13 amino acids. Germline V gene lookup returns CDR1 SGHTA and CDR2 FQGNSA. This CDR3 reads CASNLMYTDTQYL. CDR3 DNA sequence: TGTGCCAGCAACTTAATGTACACAGATACGCAGTATCTT.

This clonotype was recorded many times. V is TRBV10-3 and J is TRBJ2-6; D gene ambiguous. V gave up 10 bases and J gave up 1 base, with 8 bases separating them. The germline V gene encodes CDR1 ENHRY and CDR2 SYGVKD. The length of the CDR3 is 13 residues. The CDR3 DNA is TGTGCCACGGCGCCGTCTGGGGCCAACGTCCTGACTTTC. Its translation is CATAPSGANVLTF.

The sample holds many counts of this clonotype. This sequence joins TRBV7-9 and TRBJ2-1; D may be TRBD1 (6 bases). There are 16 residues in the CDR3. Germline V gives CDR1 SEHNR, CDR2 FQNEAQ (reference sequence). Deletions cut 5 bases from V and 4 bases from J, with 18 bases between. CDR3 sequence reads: CASSLKPGQGYNEQFF. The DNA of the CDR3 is TGTGCCAGCAGCCTTAAACCGGGACAAGGATACAATGAGCAGTTCTTC.

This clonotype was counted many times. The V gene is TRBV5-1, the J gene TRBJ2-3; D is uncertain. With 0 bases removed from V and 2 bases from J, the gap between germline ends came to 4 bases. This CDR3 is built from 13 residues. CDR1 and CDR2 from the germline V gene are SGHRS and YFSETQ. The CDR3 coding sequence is TGCGCCAGCAGCTTGGGACTCACAGATACGCAGTATTTT. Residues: CASSLGLTDTQYF.

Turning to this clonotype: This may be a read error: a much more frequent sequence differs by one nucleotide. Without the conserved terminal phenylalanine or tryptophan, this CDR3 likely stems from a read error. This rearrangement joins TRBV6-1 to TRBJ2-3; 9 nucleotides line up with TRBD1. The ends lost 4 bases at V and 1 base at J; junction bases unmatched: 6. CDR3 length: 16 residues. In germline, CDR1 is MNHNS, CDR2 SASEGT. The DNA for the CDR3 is TGTGCCAGCAGTGTACAGGGGGCGGAGGGCACAGATACGCAGTATTCT. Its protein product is CASSVQGAEGTDTQYS.

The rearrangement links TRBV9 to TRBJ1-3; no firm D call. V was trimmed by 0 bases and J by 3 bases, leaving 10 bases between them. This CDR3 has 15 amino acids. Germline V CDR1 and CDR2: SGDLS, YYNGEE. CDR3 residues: CASSVDSLVGNTIYF. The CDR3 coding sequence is TGTGCCAGCAGCGTAGATAGTCTTGTTGGAAACACCATATATTTT.

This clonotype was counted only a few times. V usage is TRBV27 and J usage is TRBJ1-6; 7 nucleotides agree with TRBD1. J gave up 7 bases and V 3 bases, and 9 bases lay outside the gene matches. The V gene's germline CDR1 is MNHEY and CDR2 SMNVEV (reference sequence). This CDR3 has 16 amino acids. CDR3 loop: CASSFTGTEANSPLHF. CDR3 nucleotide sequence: TGTGCCAGCAGTTTTACCGGGACAGAAGCGAATTCACCCCTCCACTTT.

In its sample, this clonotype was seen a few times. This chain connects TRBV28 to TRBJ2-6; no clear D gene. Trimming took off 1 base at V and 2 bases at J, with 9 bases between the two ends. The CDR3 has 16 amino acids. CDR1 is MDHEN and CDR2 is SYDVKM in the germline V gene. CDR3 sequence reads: CASSLYKGAGANVLTF. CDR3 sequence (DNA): TGTGCCAGCAGTTTATATAAGGGTGCTGGGGCCAACGTCCTGACTTTC.

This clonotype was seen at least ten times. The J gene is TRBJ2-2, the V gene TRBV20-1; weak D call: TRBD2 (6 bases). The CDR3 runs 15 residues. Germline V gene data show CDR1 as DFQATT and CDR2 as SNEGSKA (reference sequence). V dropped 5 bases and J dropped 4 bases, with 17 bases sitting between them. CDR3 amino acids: CSAGLPGVGTGELFF. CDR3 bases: TGCAGTGCTGGTCTTCCGGGAGTGGGCACCGGGGAGCTGTTTTTT.

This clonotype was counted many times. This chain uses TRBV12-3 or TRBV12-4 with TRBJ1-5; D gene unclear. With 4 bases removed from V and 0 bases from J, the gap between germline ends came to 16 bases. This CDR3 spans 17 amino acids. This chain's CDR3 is CASSSAPPIYSNQPQHF. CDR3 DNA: TGTGCCAGCAGTTCGGCCCCTCCAATATATAGCAATCAGCCCCAGCATTTT.